The 14 T cell receptor beta chains below all came from one sample that was sequenced in a study of T cells after yellow fever vaccination. TCRdb independently ran MiXCR on the 5' RACE reads; one entry per CDR3 protein. Here the sample spans about 68,000 distinct CDR3 sequences, about 6% being singletons. Sequences were derived from CD8+ T cells sorted from PBMCs, sampled about 41 days after the first yellow fever vaccination. The source of these receptors is a man aged 18-30 years who received the YFV17D yellow fever vaccine.

This clonotype is deemed medium-sized. The chain joins TRBV4-3 to TRBJ2-7, with 7 bases matching TRBD2. J gave up 0 bases and V 2 bases, and 1 base lay outside the gene matches. The CDR3 length is 14 residues. Germline V lookup: CDR1 LGHNA, CDR2 YSLEER. The DNA of the CDR3 is TGCGCCAGCAGCCAAAGCGGGGTCTCCTACGAGCAGTACTTC. This sequence encodes CASSQSGVSYEQYF.

This clonotype was counted between two and nine times. The chain links TRBV29-1 to TRBJ2-5; 9 bases are a match to TRBD2. The CDR3 covers 14 residues. Germline V lookup: CDR1 SQVTM, CDR2 ANQGSEA. With 6 bases clipped from V and 1 base from J, the junction kept 6 bases outside the gene matches. DNA for the CDR3: TGCAGCGTCGAGCTAGCGGGGACCCAAGAGACCCAGTACTTC. Protein: CSVELAGTQETQYF.

This clonotype was recorded many times. In nucleotides, the CDR3 is TGTGCCAGCAGCTCCCTGCGGGGTACCCACGAGCAGTACGTC. Translating gives CASSSLRGTHEQYV. This chain links TRBV7-8 with TRBJ2-7, with a tentative D call TRBD2 (6 bases). The germline gives CDR1 SGHVS, CDR2 FQNEAQ. Trimming removed 4 bases from V and 5 bases from J, with 15 bases in between. The CDR3 has 14 residues.

Of note for this clonotype: This clone may be a read error of a much larger clone one base away. The rearrangement joins TRBV6-6 to TRBJ1-1; D is uncertain. Germline CDR1 is MNHNY and CDR2 is SVGAGI (reference sequence). V lost 7 bases to trimming and J lost 1 base, with 10 bases between them. CDR3 size: 13 residues. In DNA, the CDR3 is TGTGCCAGCAAATACGGTTCGAACACTGAAGCTTTCTTT. This encodes CASKYGSNTEAFF.

Ten or more counts support this clonotype. The chain has TRBV4-1 and TRBJ1-2; 7 bases are a match to TRBD1. This CDR3 is 15 amino acids long. Germline CDR1 MGHRA, CDR2 YSYEKL. V gave up 1 base and J gave up 3 bases; unmatched junction bases: 5. CDR3 loop: CASSQARDSHYGYTF. CDR3 DNA: TGCGCCAGCAGCCAAGCCCGGGACAGCCACTATGGCTACACCTTC.

This clonotype was seen at least ten times. This chain uses TRBV7-9 with TRBJ1-1; the match to TRBD1 covers 10 bases. Trimming removed 0 bases from V and 1 base from J; junction bases left unmatched: 2. The CDR3 consists of 16 residues. Germline V gene sequence: CDR1 SEHNR, CDR2 FQNEAQ (reference sequence). The CDR3 region is CASSLARDRGNTEAFF. Here the CDR3 DNA reads TGTGCCAGCAGCTTAGCTAGGGACAGGGGGAACACTGAAGCTTTCTTT.

This clonotype was observed at least ten times. The chain links TRBV6-5 to TRBJ2-1, with D maybe TRBD1 (6 bases). Trimming removed 0 bases from V and 8 bases from J, with 11 bases in between. CDR1 and CDR2 (germline): MNHEY, SVGAGI. There are 14 residues in the CDR3. The DNA of the CDR3 is TGTGCCAGCAGTTACTCCACAGGGTACGATGAGCAGTTCTTC. Translated: CASSYSTGYDEQFF.

This chain connects TRBV29-1 to TRBJ1-1, with D unresolved. The V gene's germline CDR1 is SQVTM and CDR2 ANQGSEA. With 1 base removed from V and 5 bases from J, the gap between germline ends came to 5 bases. This CDR3 region has 11 residues. The CDR3 is CSVEVRTEAFF. CDR3 nucleotides: TGCAGCGTTGAAGTGCGGACTGAAGCTTTCTTT. The full variable domain, with the rest looked up from reference TRBV29-1 and TRBJ1-1, is SAVISQKPSRDICQRGTSLTIQCQVDSQVTMMFWYRQQPGQSLTLIATANQGSEATYESGFVIDKFPISRPNLTFSTLTVSNMSPEDSSIYLCSVEVRTEAFFGQGTRLTVV.

This clonotype was observed many times. The V gene is TRBV5-1, the J gene TRBJ2-2; 7 positions agree with TRBD1. The CDR3 loop spans 15 amino acids. Germline V CDR1 and CDR2: SGHRS, YFSETQ. The V and J ends lost 1 base and 3 bases, in that order; junction bases with no gene match: 3. CDR3 DNA sequence: TGCGCCAGCAGCTTGATAACAGGGGACACCGGGGAGCTGTTTTTT. Translating it yields CASSLITGDTGELFF. The entire variable domain, with the rest obtained from reference TRBV5-1 and TRBJ2-2, is as follows: KAGVTQTPRYLIKTRGQQVTLSCSPISGHRSVSWYQQTPGQGLQFLFEYFSETQRNKGNFPGRFSGRQFSNSRSEMNVSTLELGDSALYLCASSLITGDTGELFFGEGSRLTVL.

This chain connects TRBV12-3 or TRBV12-4 to TRBJ2-7; 8 bases match TRBD1. This CDR3 contains 14 residues. J gave up 6 bases and V 5 bases, and 9 bases lay outside the gene matches. Here the CDR3 DNA reads TGTGCCAGCAGTGCGTCGCGGACAGGGCTCGAGCAGTACTTC. Its protein is CASSASRTGLEQYF.

This clonotype was counted at least ten times. This chain uses TRBV12-5 with TRBJ1-6; D gene ambiguous. The V gene's germline CDR1 is LGHNT and CDR2 FRNRAP. This CDR3 is built from 15 residues. V was pared by 5 bases and J by 9 bases, with 17 bases between. As DNA, the CDR3 is TGTGCTAGTGGTCCATCGATCACCCACGGTTCACCCCTCCACTTT. This translates into CASGPSITHGSPLHF. Drawing the rest from reference TRBV12-5 and TRBJ1-6, the complete variable domain is DARVTQTPRHKVTEMGQEVTMRCQPILGHNTVFWYRQTMMQGLELLAYFRNRAPLDDSGMPKDRFSAEMPDATLATLKIQPSEPRDSAVYFCASGPSITHGSPLHFGNGTRLTVT.

The rearrangement joins TRBV15 to TRBJ1-5; D is possibly TRBD1 (6 bases). Germline CDR1 is LNHNV and CDR2 is YYDKDF (reference sequence). This CDR3 spans 13 amino acids. The V and J ends lost 5 bases and 4 bases respectively, with 9 bases between them. The DNA of the CDR3 is TGTGCCACCAGCTGGCAGGGGAATCAGCCCCAGCATTTT. It is translated as CATSWQGNQPQHF.

This clonotype was counted at least ten times. The rearrangement joins TRBV11-2 to TRBJ2-7, with D possibly being TRBD2 (5 bases). The CDR3 contains 11 residues. Trimming removed 3 bases from V and 6 bases from J, with 6 bases in between. The germline gives CDR1 SGHAT, CDR2 FQNNGV. CDR3 in DNA: TGTGCCAGCAGCTTCGGGGTCGAGCAGTACGTC. Its protein is CASSFGVEQYV.

The table lists this clonotype with a few counts. V gene TRBV5-8 combines with J gene TRBJ2-3; 10 bases map to TRBD2. V gave up 2 bases and J gave up 4 bases; unmatched junction bases: 4. The CDR3 contains 15 residues. CDR1 is SGHTS, CDR2 YDEGEE, per germline. In DNA, the CDR3 is TGTGCCAGCAGCTTAGCGGGGGGGCTGGCAGATACGCAGTATTTT. The encoded protein is CASSLAGGLADTQYF.